This T cell receptor (beta chain) is drawn from a study of cytomegalovirus exposure and HLA in healthy donors. Study-level findings and limits: In a later analysis, an Asian-associated ancestry cluster reportedly showed fewer N-insertions than the 666-donor mean. Reports described diagnosis of cytomegalovirus status by the classifier as highly specific and sensitive. Among TCR beta chains, those listed as cytomegalovirus-associated numbered about 160.

60 Vbeta and 13 Jbeta primers were used in PCR. Assay used: immunoSEQ multiplex PCR; TCRdb lists only in-frame clones, some missing. The sample shows roughly 120,000 clones, over 15% of them seen only once. With regard to this clone: No antigen is known for it.

The CDR3 is 18 residues long. The junction had 8 bases not matched to a gene; V was cut back by 1 base and J by 2 bases. Per germline, CDR1 MNHNS and CDR2 SASEGT. The clonotype was recovered from a young woman in good health and CMV-seronegative. The chain joins TRBV6-1 to TRBJ2-6; 7 bases fit TRBD2. Sequenced input: PBMCs. DNA of the CDR3: TGTGCCAGCAGTGAAGGCGCGGGAGTGGGCGCTGGGGCCAACGTCCTGACTTTC. Residues: CASSEGAGVGAGANVLTF.